One and the same sample provided the 4 T cell receptor beta chains below, sequenced in a study of technical replicates of blood from several donors. Produced via immunoSEQ multiplex PCR; TCRdb's table is partial and in-frame only. The sample has 60,000 to 70,000 clones, more than 75% seen once. What was sequenced was PBMCs. Receptors originate from a human donor in good health. Some clones in this sample may be carry-over from other donors' samples.

This clone was seen just once. The V gene is TRBV7-2, the J gene TRBJ2-5; the D gene is possibly TRBD2 (5 bases). The CDR3 runs 14 residues. Germline V gene sequence: CDR1 SGHTA, CDR2 FQGNSA. V lost 1 base, J lost 6 bases, and 12 bases lay in between. In nucleotides, the CDR3 is TGTGCCAGCAGCTTAGATAGGGCGGGCAAGACCCAGTACTTC. Its protein product is CASSLDRAGKTQYF. Together with reference TRBV7-2 and TRBJ2-5, the CDR3 gives the full variable domain: GAGVSQSPSNKVTEKGKDVELRCDPISGHTALYWYRQSLGQGLEFLIYFQGNSAPDKSGLPSDRFSAERTGGSVSTLTIQRTQQEDSAVYLCASSLDRAGKTQYFGPGTRLLVL.

This rearrangement joins TRBV2 to TRBJ2-1; 13 nucleotides match TRBD2. There are 18 residues in the CDR3. Trimming took 2 bases from V and 7 from J; bases not matched to a gene: 11. Germline CDR1 and CDR2: SNHLY and FYNNEI. The CDR3 DNA reads as TGTGCCAGCAGTGAATCGGCTACTAGCGGGGGGGCATTTAATGAGCAGTTCTTC. Residues: CASSESATSGGAFNEQFF. The full variable domain, rest sourced from reference TRBV2 and TRBJ2-1, is EPEVTQTPSHQVTQMGQEVILRCVPISNHLYFYWYRQILGQKVEFLVSFYNNEISEKSEIFDDQFSVERPDGSNFTLKIRSTKLEDSAMYFCASSESATSGGAFNEQFFGPGTRLTVL.

The chain employs TRBV7-9 and TRBJ2-5; D possibly corresponds to TRBD1 (6 bases). Trimming left V 4 bases short and J 1 base short, with 22 bases between. CDR1 and CDR2 (germline): SEHNR, FQNEAQ (reference sequence). This CDR3 spans 18 amino acids. The CDR3 is CASSYRRAGDSPQETQYF. The CDR3, as DNA: TGTGCCAGCAGCTACAGACGGGCAGGGGATAGTCCCCAAGAGACCCAGTACTTC.

The V call is TRBV15, the J call TRBJ2-7; D perhaps matches TRBD2 (6 bases). Germline values: CDR1 LNHNV, CDR2 YYDKDF (reference sequence). V shed 7 bases and J shed 0 bases, with 10 bases lying between them. The CDR3 contains 13 residues. CDR3 amino acids: CATNEDYSYEQYF. The CDR3 DNA reads TGTGCCACCAACGAGGACTACTCCTACGAGCAGTACTTC.